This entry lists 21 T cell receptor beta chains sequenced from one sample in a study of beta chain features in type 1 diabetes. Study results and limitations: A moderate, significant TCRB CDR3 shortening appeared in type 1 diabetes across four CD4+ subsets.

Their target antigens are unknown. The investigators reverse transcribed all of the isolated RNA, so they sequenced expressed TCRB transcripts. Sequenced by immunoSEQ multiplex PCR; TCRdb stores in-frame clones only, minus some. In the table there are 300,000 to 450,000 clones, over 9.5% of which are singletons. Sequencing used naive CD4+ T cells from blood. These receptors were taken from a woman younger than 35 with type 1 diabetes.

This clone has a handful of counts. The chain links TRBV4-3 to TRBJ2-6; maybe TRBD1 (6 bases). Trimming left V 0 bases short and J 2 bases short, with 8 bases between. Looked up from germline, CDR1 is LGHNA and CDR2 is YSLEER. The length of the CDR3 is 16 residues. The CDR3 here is CASSQDNRAGANVLTF. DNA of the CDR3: TGCGCCAGCAGCCAAGATAACAGGGCTGGGGCCAACGTCCTGACTTTC.

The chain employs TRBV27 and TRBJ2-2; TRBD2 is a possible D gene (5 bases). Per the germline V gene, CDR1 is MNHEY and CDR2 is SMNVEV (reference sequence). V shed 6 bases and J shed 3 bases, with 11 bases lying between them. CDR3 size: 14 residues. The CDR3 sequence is CASRRLTYTGELFF. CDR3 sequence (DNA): TGTGCCAGCAGGCGACTAACCTACACCGGGGAGCTGTTTTTT.

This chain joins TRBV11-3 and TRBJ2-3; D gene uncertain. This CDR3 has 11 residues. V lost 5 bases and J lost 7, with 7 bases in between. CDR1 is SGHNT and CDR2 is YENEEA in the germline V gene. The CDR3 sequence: CASSGINTQYF. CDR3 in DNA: TGTGCCAGCAGCGGCATTAATACGCAGTATTTT.

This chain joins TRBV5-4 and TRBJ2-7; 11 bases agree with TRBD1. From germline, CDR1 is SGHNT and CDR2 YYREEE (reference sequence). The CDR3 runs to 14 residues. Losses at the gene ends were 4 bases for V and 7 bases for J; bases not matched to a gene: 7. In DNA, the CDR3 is TGTGCCAGCAGCATAGGACAGGGGGCAAGGGAGCAGTACTTC. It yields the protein CASSIGQGAREQYF.

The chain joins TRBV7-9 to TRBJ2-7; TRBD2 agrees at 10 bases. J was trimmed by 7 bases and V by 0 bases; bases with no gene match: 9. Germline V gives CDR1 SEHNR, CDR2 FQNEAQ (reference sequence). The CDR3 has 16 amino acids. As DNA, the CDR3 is TGTGCCAGCAGCTTAGCGGTCATAGCGGGAGGCCAAGAGCAGTACTTC. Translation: CASSLAVIAGGQEQYF.

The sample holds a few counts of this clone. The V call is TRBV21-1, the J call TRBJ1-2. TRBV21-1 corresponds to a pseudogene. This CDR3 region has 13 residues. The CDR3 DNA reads TGTGCCAGCAGCAAAGCTTGCGAGTCTGGCTACACCTTC. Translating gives CASSKACESGYTF.

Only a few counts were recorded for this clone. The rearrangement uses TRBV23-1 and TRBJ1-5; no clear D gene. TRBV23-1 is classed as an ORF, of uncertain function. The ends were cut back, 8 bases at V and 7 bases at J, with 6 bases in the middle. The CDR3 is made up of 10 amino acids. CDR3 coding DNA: TGCGCCAGCGGAGGCCAGCCCCAGCATTTT. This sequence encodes CASGGQPQHF.

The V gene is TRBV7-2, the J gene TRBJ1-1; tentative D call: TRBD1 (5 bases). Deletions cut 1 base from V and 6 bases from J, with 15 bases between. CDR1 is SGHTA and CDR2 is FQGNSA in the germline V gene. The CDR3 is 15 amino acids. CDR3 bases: TGTGCCAGCAGCTTAGTGGACATTATCTCCCCTGAAGCTTTCTTT. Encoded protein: CASSLVDIISPEAFF.

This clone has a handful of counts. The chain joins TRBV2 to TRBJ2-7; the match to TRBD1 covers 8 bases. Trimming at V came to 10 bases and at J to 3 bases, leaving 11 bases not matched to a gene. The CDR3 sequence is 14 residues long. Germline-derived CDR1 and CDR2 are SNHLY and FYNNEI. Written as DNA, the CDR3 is TGTGCCACCAGAGACAGGGGAAGATTCTACGAGCAGTACTTC. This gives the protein CATRDRGRFYEQYF.

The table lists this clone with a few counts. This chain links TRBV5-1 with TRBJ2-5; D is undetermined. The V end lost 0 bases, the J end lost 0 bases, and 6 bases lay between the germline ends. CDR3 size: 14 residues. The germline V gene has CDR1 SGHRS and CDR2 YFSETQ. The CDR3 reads CASSLVAHQETQYF. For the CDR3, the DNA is TGCGCCAGCAGCTTGGTGGCCCACCAAGAGACCCAGTACTTC. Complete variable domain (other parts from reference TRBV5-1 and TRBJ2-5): KAGVTQTPRYLIKTRGQQVTLSCSPISGHRSVSWYQQTPGQGLQFLFEYFSETQRNKGNFPGRFSGRQFSNSRSEMNVSTLELGDSALYLCASSLVAHQETQYFGPGTRLLVL.

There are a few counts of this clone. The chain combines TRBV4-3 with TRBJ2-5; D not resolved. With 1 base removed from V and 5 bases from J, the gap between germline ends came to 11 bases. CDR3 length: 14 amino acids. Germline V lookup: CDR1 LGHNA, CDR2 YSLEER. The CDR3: CASSQAVNRETQYF. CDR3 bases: TGCGCCAGCAGCCAAGCGGTGAATCGGGAGACCCAGTACTTC.

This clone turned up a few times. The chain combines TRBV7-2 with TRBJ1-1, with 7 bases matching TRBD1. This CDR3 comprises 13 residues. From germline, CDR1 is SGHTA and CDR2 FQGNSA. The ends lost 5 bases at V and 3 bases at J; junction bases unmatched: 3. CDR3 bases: TGTGCCAGCAGCCGGACAGGTGACACTGAAGCTTTCTTT. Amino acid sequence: CASSRTGDTEAFF.

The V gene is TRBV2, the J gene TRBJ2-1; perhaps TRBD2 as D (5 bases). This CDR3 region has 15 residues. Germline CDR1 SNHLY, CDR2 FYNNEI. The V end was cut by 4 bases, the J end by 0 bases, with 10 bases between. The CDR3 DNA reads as TGTGCCAGCAGTGCGCTAGGGAGCTCCTACAATGAGCAGTTCTTC. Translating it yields CASSALGSSYNEQFF.

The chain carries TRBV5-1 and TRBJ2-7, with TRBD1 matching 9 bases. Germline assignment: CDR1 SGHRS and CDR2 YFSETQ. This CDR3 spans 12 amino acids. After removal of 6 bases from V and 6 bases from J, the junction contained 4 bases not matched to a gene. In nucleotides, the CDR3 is TGCGCCAGCACCGGACAGGGGCTCGAGCAGTACTTC. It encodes CASTGQGLEQYF.

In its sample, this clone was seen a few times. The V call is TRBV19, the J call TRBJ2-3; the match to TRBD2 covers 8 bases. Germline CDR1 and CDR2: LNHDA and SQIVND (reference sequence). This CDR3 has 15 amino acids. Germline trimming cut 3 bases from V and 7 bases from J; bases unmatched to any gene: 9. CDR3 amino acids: CASSIGGGGKNTQYF. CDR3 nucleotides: TGTGCCAGTAGTATCGGTGGCGGGGGGAAGAATACGCAGTATTTT.

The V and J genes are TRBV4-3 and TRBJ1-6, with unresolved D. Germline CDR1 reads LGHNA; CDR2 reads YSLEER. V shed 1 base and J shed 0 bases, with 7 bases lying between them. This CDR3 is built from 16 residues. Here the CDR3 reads CASSQAGSSYNSPLHF. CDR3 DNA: TGCGCCAGCAGCCAAGCCGGGAGCTCCTATAATTCACCCCTCCACTTT.

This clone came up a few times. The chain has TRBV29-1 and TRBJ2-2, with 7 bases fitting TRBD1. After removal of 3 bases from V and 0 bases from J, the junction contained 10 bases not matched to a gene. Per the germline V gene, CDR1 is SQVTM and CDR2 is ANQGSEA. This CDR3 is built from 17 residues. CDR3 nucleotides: TGCAGCGTTGACCGCTCTGGGACAGAGTCGAACACCGGGGAGCTGTTTTTT. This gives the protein CSVDRSGTESNTGELFF.

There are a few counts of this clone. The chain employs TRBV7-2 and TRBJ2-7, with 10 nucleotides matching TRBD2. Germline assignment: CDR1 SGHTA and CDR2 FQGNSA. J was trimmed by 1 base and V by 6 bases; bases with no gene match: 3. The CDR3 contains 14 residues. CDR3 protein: CASSQRGGSYEQYF. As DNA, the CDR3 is TGTGCCAGCAGTCAGCGGGGGGGTTCCTACGAGCAGTACTTC. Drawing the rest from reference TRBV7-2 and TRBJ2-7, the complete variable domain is GAGVSQSPSNKVTEKGKDVELRCDPISGHTALYWYRQSLGQGLEFLIYFQGNSAPDKSGLPSDRFSAERTGGSVSTLTIQRTQQEDSAVYLCASSQRGGSYEQYFGPGTRLTVT.

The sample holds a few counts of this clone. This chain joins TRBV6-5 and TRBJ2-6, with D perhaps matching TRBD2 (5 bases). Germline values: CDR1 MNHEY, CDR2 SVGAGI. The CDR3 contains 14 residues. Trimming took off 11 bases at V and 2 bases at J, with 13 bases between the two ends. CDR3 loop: CASQAGPGANVLTF. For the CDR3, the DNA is TGTGCCTCCCAGGCGGGCCCTGGGGCCAACGTCCTGACTTTC.

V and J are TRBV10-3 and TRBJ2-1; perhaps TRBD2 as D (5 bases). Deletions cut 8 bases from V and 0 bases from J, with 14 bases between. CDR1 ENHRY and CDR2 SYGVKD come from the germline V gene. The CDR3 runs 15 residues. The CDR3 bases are TGTGCCATCGCCCCGGAGGCTAGCTCCTACAATGAGCAGTTCTTC. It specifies CAIAPEASSYNEQFF.

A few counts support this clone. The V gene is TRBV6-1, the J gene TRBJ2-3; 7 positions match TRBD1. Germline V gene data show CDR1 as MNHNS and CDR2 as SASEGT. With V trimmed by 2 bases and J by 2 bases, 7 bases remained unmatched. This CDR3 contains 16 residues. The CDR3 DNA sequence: TGTGCCAGCAGTGAATTAGGGGGACAGTCCACAGATACGCAGTATTTT. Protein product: CASSELGGQSTDTQYF.